The clone carrying this T cell receptor beta chain was observed at least ten times. Its antigen is not identified. One end of the junction does not line up with germline, which may come from a read error. Germline V CDR1 and CDR2: LGHDT, YNNKEL (reference sequence). The CDR3 runs 12 residues. The data were taken from a study of glioma-infiltrating T cells. General study results and limits: Non-neoplastic patients had below-expected tissue-blood divergence, while all gliomas exceeded expectation. Only very few CDR3 sequences appeared in both tissue and blood.

Using RNA template, CDR3s of TCR alpha and beta were amplified with iRepertoire arm-PCR. For one-step reverse transcription and amplification, about 85-400 ng of tissue mRNA or PBMC total RNA was used. TCRdb recomputed calls from the multiplex PCR reads with MiXCR, one row per CDR3 protein. Counted here are about 10,000 distinct CDR3 sequences, 45% to 65% occurring once; the ten biggest clones make up less than 25%. Sequenced input: glioma tissue, nonneoplastic brain tissue, or PBMCs (not recorded which). V is TRBV3-1 and J is TRBJ1-2; the D gene is possibly TRBD1 (5 bases). The receptor comes from a human donor with low-grade glioma or glioblastoma, undergoing nonglioma brain surgery, or in good health (not recorded which). CDR3 nucleotide sequence: TGTGCCATCAGCATCCGACAGTATGGCTACACCTTC. This sequence encodes CAISIRQYGYTF.